The present T cell receptor (beta chain) was sequenced within a study of Ad26.COV2.S vaccination and SARS-CoV-2 variants. About the research overall: The authors gave Ad26.COV2.S intramuscularly, either once or twice 56 days apart.

Specified treatment: roughly 18 received Ad26.COV2.S at low or high dose, single or two shots; a few received placebo; per-sample allocation not given. Collection of samples fell on day 63 after the first vaccine or placebo injection. The study used a vaccine consisting of an Ad26 vector that expressed Wuhan-strain SARS-CoV-2 spike. Measured with immunoSEQ multiplex PCR; TCRdb has only the in-frame clones, and not every one. The repertoire holds some 480,000 clones, with 87% as singletons. Germline V CDR1 and CDR2: SGHRS, YFSETQ. Unmatched junction bases numbered 8, after V lost 4 bases and J lost 7 bases. The CDR3 spans 15 residues.

The sequence was collected from a person between 18 and 59 years old who received the Ad26.COV2.S COVID-19 vaccine or a placebo. The gene calls are TRBV5-1 and TRBJ2-7, with 13 bases that match TRBD2. The sequenced sample was peripheral blood, obtained in a trial of Ad26.COV2.S vaccine versus placebo. The CDR3 region is CASSLGTSGMEEQYF. CDR3 nucleotides: TGCGCCAGCAGCCTAGGGACTAGCGGGATGGAGGAGCAGTACTTC.